A selection of T cell receptor beta chains follows, all from one sample in a study of cytomegalovirus exposure and HLA in healthy donors. Using immunoSEQ multiplex PCR, the repertoire was profiled, and TCRdb retains in-frame clones only, with some absent. The sample has roughly 71,000 clones. The sequenced material came from PBMCs. These receptors were collected from a woman in her forties in good health and CMV-seropositive. Both conserved end residues are part of each CDR3. Fields, in order: V gene, J gene, D gene, CDR3 protein, CDR3 DNA. D genes are given only for firm matches.

>TRBV7-2|TRBJ2-3|TRBD2
CASSSTGRTDTQYF
TGTGCCAGCAGCTCGACCGGGAGGACAGATACGCAGTATTTT
>TRBV7-3|TRBJ2-3|TRBD2
CASSLAGGTDTQYF
TGTGCCAGCAGCTTAGCGGGGGGCACAGATACGCAGTATTTT
>TRBV7-6|TRBJ1-4|TRBD1
CACSPGQGAGEKLFF
TGTGCCTGCAGCCCGGGACAGGGGGCAGGAGAAAAACTGTTTTTT
>TRBV21-1|TRBJ2-6|-
CASSKVWVGAAGANVLTF
TGTGCCAGCAGCAAAGTCTGGGTTGGGGCGGCTGGGGCCAACGTCCTGACTTTC
>TRBV19|TRBJ1-5|-
CASSGGAKFYFRNSNQPQHF
TGTGCCAGTAGTGGCGGGGCGAAGTTTTATTTCCGTAATAGCAATCAGCCCCAGCATTTT
>TRBV28|TRBJ1-2|TRBD1
CASSTGGYGYTF
TGTGCCAGCAGTACAGGGGGCTATGGCTACACCTTC
>TRBV2|TRBJ2-5|TRBD2
CASRGALAGEETQYF
TGTGCCAGCAGGGGAGCGCTAGCGGGAGAAGAGACCCAGTACTTC
>TRBV6-1|TRBJ2-2|TRBD2
CASSRLAGNTGELFF
TGTGCCAGCAGCCGACTAGCGGGGAACACCGGGGAGCTGTTTTTT
>TRBV5-1|TRBJ2-7|TRBD2
CASSLGTSGKSSYEQYF
TGCGCCAGCAGCCTCGGGACTAGCGGGAAGAGCTCCTACGAGCAGTACTTC
>TRBV25-1|TRBJ1-4|-
CASSEYTTGSGEKLFF
TGTGCCAGCAGTGAATATACGACAGGATCGGGAGAAAAACTGTTTTTT
>TRBV18|TRBJ2-1|-
CASSPGAFDPHEQFF
TGTGCCAGCTCACCGGGGGCCTTTGATCCCCATGAGCAGTTCTTC
>TRBV19|TRBJ2-3|TRBD2
CASSLSVGRGSDTQYF
TGTGCCAGTAGTCTATCAGTTGGGCGGGGGTCAGATACGCAGTATTTT
>TRBV7-9|TRBJ1-2|-
CASSLSPQGGYGYTF
TGTGCCAGCAGCTTATCACCCCAGGGAGGCTATGGCTACACCTTC
>TRBV11-2|TRBJ2-1|TRBD2
CASSLTPKGKRGGNEQFF
TGTGCCAGCAGCTTAACCCCGAAAGGAAAGCGGGGAGGCAATGAGCAGTTCTTC
>TRBV11-3|TRBJ1-1|-
CASSLDGRGSTEAFF
TGTGCCAGCAGCTTAGATGGGCGGGGAAGCACTGAAGCTTTCTTT
>TRBV5-1|TRBJ2-1|TRBD2
CASSLLAGEGSEQFF
TGCGCCAGCAGCCTACTAGCGGGAGAGGGTAGTGAGCAGTTCTTC
>TRBV6-4|TRBJ1-1|-
CAWRAGGLNFNTEAFF
TGTGCCTGGAGGGCGGGAGGCTTAAATTTCAACACTGAAGCTTTCTTT
>TRBV6-6|TRBJ1-4|-
CASSYSGGVEKLFF
TGTGCCAGCAGTTACTCAGGGGGGGTAGAAAAACTGTTTTTT